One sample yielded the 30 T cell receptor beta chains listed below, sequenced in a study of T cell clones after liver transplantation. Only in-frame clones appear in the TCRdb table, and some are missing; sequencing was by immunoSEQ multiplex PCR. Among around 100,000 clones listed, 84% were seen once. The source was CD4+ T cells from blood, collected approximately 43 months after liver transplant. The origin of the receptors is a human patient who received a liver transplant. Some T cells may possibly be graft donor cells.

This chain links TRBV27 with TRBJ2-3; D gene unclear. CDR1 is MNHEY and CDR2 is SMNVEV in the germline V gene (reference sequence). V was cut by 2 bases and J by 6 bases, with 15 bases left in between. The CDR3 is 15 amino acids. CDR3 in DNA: TGTGCCAGCAGTTTAAGGCAGGTTCGGGTGGATACGCAGTATTTT. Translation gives CASSLRQVRVDTQYF.

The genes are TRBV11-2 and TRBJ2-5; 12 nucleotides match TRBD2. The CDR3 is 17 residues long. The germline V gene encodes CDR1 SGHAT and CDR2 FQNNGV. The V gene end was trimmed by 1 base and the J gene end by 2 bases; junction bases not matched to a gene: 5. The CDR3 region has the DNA TGTGCCAGCAGCTTAGGCTCTAGCGGGGGGGTACAAGAGACCCAGTACTTC. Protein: CASSLGSSGGVQETQYF. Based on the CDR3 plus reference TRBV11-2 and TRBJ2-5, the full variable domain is EAGVAQSPRYKIIEKRQSVAFWCNPISGHATLYWYQQILGQGPKLLIQFQNNGVVDDSQLPKDRFSAERLKGVDSTLKIQPAKLEDSAVYLCASSLGSSGGVQETQYFGPGTRLLVL.

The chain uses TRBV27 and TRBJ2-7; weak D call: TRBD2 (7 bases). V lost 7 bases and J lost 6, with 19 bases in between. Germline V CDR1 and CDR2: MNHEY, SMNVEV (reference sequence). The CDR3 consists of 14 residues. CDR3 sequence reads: CASKSRGGPIEQYF. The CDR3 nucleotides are TGTGCCAGCAAATCGAGGGGGGGTCCCATCGAGCAGTACTTC.

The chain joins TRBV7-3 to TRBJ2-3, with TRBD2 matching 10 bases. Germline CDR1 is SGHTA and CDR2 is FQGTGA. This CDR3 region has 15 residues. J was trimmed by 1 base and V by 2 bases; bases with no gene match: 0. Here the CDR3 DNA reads TGTGCCAGCAGCTTACTAGCGGGGGGCACAGATACGCAGTATTTT. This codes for CASSLLAGGTDTQYF.

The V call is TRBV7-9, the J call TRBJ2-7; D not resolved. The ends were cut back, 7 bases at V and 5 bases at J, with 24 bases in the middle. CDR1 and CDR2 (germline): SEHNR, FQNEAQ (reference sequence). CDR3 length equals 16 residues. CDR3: CASIWVSAAPYNEQYF. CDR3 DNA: TGTGCCAGCATTTGGGTATCCGCGGCTCCTTATAACGAGCAGTACTTC.

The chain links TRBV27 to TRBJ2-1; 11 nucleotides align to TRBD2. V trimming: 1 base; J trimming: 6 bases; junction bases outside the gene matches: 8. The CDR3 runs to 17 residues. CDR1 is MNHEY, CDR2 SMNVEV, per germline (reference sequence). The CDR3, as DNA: TGTGCCAGCAGTTTATTCACCGGGACTAGCGGTCTCAATGAGCAGTTCTTC. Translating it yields CASSLFTGTSGLNEQFF.

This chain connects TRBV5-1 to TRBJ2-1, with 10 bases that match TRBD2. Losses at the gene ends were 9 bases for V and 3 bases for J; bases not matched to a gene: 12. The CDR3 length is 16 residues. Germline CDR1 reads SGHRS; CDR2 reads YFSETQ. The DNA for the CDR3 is TGCGCCACCACCCCTAGCGGGGGCCTCCTCTACAATGAGCAGTTCTTC. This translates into CATTPSGGLLYNEQFF. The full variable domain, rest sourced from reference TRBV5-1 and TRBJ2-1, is KAGVTQTPRYLIKTRGQQVTLSCSPISGHRSVSWYQQTPGQGLQFLFEYFSETQRNKGNFPGRFSGRQFSNSRSEMNVSTLELGDSALYLCATTPSGGLLYNEQFFGPGTRLTVL.

The CDR3 loop is CASSTHRVGNTEAFF. Here the CDR3 DNA reads TGTGCCAGCAGTACTCACAGGGTCGGGAACACTGAAGCTTTCTTT. This chain joins TRBV2 and TRBJ1-1; D is perhaps TRBD1 (6 bases). CDR1 and CDR2 from the germline V gene are SNHLY and FYNNEI. The CDR3 is made up of 15 amino acids. Trimming shortened V by 5 bases and J by 1 base, and 14 bases separated the two germline ends.

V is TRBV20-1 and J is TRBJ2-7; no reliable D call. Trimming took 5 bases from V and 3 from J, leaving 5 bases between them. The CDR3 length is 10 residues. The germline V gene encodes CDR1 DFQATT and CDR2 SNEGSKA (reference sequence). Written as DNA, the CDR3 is TGCAGTGCTCTGTTCTACGAGCAGTACTTC. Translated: CSALFYEQYF.

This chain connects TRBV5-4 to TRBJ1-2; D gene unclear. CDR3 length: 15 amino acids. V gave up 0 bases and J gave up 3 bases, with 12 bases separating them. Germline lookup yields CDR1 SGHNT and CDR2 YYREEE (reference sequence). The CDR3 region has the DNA TGTGCCAGCAGCTTGGCCTTTGGCGTCGACTATGGCTACACCTTC. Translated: CASSLAFGVDYGYTF.

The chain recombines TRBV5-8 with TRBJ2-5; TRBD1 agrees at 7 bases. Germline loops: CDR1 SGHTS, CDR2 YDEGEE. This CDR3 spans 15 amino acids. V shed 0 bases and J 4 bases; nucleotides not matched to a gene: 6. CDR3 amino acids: CASSLEGAGAETQYF. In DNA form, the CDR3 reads TGTGCCAGCAGCTTGGAGGGGGCAGGAGCAGAGACCCAGTACTTC.

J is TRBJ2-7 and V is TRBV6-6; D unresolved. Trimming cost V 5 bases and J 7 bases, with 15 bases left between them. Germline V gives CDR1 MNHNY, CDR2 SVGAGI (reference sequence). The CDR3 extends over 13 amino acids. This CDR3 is CASSPRELGEQYF. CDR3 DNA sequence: TGTGCCAGCAGTCCTCGTGAGCTGGGGGAGCAGTACTTC.

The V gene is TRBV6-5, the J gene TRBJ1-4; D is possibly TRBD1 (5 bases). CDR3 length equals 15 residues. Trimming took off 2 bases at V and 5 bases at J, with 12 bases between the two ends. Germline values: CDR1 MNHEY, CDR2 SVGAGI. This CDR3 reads CASSYAGGRNEKLFF. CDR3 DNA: TGTGCCAGCAGTTACGCTGGGGGGAGGAATGAAAAACTGTTTTTT.

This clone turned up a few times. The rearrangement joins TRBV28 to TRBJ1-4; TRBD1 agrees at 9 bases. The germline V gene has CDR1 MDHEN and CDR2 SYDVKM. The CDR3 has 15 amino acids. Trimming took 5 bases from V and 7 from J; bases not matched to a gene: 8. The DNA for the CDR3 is TGTGCCAGCAGTGCTCCCGGGACAGGGCGTGAAAAACTGTTTTTT. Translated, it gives CASSAPGTGREKLFF.

The CDR3 coding sequence is TGTGCCAGCAGCGTAGAAGGCACTGAAGCTTTCTTT. Translation gives CASSVEGTEAFF. The chain combines TRBV9 with TRBJ1-1; D gene uncertain. The CDR3 covers 12 residues. V was pared by 0 bases and J by 4 bases, with 4 bases between. Germline CDR1 is SGDLS and CDR2 is YYNGEE.

The CDR3 DNA follows: TGTGCCAGCAACGGGGGTAGCTCTGGAAACACCATATATTTT. The encoded protein is CASNGGSSGNTIYF. The chain combines TRBV9 with TRBJ1-3; a weak D match, TRBD1 (5 bases). Germline V CDR1 and CDR2: SGDLS, YYNGEE. V shed 6 bases and J shed 0 bases, with 10 bases lying between them. The CDR3 is made up of 14 amino acids.

CDR3 in amino acids: CASSSRGTEAFF. The CDR3 DNA follows: TGTGCCAGCAGTTCCAGGGGGACTGAAGCTTTCTTT. The genes are TRBV6-5 and TRBJ1-1; 7 nucleotides line up with TRBD1. Per the germline V gene, CDR1 is MNHEY and CDR2 is SVGAGI. V lost 4 bases, J lost 5 bases, and 1 base stayed unmatched. The CDR3 loop spans 12 amino acids.

The CDR3 loop reads CASSLKEPMNTEAFF. DNA of the CDR3: TGTGCCAGCAGCTTAAAGGAACCGATGAACACTGAAGCTTTCTTT. The chain joins TRBV7-3 to TRBJ1-1; no firm D call. CDR1 and CDR2 (germline): SGHTA, FQGTGA. The CDR3 spans 15 residues. Trimming removed 1 base from V and 0 bases from J, with 9 bases in between. Full variable domain (missing parts from reference TRBV7-3 and TRBJ1-1): GAGVSQTPSNKVTEKGKYVELRCDPISGHTALYWYRQSLGQGPEFLIYFQGTGAADDSGLPNDRFFAVRPEGSVSTLKIQRTERGDSAVYLCASSLKEPMNTEAFFGQGTRLTVV.

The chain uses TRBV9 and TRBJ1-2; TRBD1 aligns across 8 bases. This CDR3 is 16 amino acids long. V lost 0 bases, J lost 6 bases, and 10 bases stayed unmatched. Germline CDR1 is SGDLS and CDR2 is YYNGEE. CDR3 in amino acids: CASSVGPGQGIDGYTF. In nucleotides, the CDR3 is TGTGCCAGCAGCGTAGGCCCCGGACAGGGTATTGATGGCTACACCTTC.

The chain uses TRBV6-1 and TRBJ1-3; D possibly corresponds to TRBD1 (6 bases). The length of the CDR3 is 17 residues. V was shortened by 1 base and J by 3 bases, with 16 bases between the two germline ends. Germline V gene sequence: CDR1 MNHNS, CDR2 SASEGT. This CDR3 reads CASSEVPAGEVGNTIYF. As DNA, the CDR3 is TGTGCCAGCAGTGAAGTGCCGGCAGGGGAGGTTGGAAACACCATATATTTT.

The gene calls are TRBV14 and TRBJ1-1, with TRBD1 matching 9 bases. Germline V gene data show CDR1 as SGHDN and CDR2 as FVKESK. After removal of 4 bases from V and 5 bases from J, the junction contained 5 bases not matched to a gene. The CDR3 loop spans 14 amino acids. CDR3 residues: CASSPYRGPTEAFF. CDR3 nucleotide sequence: TGTGCCAGCAGCCCCTACAGGGGGCCAACTGAAGCTTTCTTT.

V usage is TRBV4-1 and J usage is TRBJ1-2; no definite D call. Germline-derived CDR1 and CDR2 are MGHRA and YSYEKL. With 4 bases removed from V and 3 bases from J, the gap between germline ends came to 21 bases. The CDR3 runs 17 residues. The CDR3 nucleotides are TGCGCCAGCAGCCCCTTGGCAGGCGGGGTCGAACACTATGGCTACACCTTC. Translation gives CASSPLAGGVEHYGYTF.

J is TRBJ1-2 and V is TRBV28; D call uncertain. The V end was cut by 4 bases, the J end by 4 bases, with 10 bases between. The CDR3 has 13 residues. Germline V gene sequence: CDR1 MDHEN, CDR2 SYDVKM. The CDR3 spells CASSSQPTYGYTF. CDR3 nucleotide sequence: TGTGCCAGCAGTTCACAGCCTACCTATGGCTACACCTTC.

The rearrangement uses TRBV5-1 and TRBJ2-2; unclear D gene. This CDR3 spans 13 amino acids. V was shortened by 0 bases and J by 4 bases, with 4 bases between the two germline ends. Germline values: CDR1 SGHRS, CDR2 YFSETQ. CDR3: CASSLVGTGELFF. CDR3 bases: TGCGCCAGCAGCTTGGTCGGCACCGGGGAGCTGTTTTTT. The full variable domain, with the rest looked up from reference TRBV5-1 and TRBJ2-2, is KAGVTQTPRYLIKTRGQQVTLSCSPISGHRSVSWYQQTPGQGLQFLFEYFSETQRNKGNFPGRFSGRQFSNSRSEMNVSTLELGDSALYLCASSLVGTGELFFGEGSRLTVL.

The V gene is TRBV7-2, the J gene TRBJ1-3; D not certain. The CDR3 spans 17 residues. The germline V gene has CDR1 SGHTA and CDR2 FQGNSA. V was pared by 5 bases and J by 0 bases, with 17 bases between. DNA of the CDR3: TGTGCCAGCAGCCTAAGTCAGACACGAAGCTCTGGAAACACCATATATTTT. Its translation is CASSLSQTRSSGNTIYF.

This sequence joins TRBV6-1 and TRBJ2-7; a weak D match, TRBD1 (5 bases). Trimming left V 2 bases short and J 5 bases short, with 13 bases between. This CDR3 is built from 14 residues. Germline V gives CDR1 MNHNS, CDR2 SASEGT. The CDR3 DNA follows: TGTGCCAGCAGTGAAAATCAGGGTTTCCACGAGCAGTACTTC. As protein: CASSENQGFHEQYF.

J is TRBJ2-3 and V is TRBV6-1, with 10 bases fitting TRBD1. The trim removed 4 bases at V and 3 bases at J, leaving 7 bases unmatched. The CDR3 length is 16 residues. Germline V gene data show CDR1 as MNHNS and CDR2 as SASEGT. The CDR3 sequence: CASSATTGGSTDTQYF. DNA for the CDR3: TGTGCCAGCAGTGCCACGACAGGGGGCTCAACAGATACGCAGTATTTT.

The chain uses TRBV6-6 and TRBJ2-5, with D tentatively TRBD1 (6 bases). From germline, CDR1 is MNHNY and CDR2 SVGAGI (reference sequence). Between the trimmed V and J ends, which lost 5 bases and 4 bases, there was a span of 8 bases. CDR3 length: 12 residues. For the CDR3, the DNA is TGTGCCAGCAGTCGGACAGCAGAGACCCAGTACTTC. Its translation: CASSRTAETQYF.

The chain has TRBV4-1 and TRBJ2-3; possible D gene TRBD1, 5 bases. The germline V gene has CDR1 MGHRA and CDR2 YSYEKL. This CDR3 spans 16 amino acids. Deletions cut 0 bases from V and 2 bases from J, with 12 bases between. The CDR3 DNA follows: TGCGCCAGCAGCCAAGAGTCAGGGTGGGCCACAGATACGCAGTATTTT. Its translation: CASSQESGWATDTQYF.

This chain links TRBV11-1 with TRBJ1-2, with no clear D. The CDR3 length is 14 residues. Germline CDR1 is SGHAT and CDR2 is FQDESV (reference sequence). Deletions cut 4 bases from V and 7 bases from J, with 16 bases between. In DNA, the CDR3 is TGTGCCAGCAGCTCCCCGTCCGTCAGAACTGGCTACACCTTC. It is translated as CASSSPSVRTGYTF. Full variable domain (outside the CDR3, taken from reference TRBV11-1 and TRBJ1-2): EAEVAQSPRYKITEKSQAVAFWCDPISGHATLYWYRQILGQGPELLVQFQDESVVDDSQLPKDRFSAERLKGVDSTLKIQPAELGDSAMYLCASSSPSVRTGYTFGSGTRLTVV.